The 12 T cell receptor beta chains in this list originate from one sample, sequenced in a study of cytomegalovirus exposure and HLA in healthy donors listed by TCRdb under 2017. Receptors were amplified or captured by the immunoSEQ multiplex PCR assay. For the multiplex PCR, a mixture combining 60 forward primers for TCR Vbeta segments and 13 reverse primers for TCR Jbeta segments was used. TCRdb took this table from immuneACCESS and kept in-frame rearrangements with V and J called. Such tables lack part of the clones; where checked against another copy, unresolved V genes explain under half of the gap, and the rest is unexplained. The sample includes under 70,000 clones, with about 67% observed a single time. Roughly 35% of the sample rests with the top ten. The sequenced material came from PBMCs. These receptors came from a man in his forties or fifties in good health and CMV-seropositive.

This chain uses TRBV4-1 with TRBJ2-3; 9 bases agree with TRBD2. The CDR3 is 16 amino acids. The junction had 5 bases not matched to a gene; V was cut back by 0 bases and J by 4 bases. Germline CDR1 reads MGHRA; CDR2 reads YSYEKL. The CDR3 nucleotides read TGCGCCAGCAGCCAAGACGAGCGGGGGGCGTCAGATACGCAGTATTTT. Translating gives CASSQDERGASDTQYF.

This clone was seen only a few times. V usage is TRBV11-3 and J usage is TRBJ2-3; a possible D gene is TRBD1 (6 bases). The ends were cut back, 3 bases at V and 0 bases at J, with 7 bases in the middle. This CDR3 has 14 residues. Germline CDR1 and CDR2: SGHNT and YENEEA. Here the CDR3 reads CASSLGASTDTQYF. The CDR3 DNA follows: TGTGCCAGCAGCTTGGGGGCTAGCACAGATACGCAGTATTTT.

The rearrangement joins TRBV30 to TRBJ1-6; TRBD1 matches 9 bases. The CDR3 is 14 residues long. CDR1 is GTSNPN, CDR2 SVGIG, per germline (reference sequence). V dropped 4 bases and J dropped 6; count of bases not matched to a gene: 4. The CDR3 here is CAWIRQGVNSPLHF. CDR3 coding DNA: TGTGCCTGGATAAGACAGGGGGTTAATTCACCCCTCCACTTT.

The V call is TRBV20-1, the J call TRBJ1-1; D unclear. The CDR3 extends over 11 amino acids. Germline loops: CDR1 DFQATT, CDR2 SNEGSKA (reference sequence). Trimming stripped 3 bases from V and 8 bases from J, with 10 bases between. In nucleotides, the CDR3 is TGCAGTGCTAGGAGTCTAGCGGAAGCTTTCTTT. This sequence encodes CSARSLAEAFF.

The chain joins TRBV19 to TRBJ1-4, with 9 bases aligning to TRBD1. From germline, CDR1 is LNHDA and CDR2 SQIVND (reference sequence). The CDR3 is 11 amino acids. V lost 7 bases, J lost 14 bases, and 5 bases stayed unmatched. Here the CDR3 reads CASTDRGWLFF. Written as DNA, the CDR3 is TGTGCCAGTACGGACAGGGGCTGGCTGTTTTTT.

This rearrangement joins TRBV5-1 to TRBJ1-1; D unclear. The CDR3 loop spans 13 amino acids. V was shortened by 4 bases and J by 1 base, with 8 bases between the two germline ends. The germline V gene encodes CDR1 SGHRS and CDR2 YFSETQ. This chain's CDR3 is CASSHRENTEAFF. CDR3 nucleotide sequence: TGCGCCAGCAGCCACCGGGAGAACACTGAAGCTTTCTTT.

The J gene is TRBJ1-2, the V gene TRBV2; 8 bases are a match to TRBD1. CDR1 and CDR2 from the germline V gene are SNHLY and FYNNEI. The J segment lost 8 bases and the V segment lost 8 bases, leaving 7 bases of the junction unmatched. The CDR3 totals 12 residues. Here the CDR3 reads CASDRGDEGYTF. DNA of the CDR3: TGTGCCAGCGACAGGGGTGACGAGGGCTACACCTTC.

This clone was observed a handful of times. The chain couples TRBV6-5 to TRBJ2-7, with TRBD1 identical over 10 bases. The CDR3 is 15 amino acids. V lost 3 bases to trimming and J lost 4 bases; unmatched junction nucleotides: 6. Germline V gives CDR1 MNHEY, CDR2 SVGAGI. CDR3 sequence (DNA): TGTGCCAGCAGTTATGGGGGACAGGGGTTATACGAGCAGTACTTC. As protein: CASSYGGQGLYEQYF.

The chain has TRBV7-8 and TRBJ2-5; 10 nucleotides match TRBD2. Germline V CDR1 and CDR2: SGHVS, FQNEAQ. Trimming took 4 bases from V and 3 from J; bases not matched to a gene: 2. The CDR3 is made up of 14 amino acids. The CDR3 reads CASSYSGGEETQYF. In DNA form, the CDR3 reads TGTGCCAGCAGCTACAGCGGGGGGGAAGAGACCCAGTACTTC.

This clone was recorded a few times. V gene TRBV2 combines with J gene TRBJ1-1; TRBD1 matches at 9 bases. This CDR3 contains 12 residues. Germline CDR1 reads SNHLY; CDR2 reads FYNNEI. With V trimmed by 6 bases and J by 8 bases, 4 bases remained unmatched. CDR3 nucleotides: TGTGCCAGCAGAGAGACAGGGGGAGAAGCTTTCTTT. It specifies CASRETGGEAFF.

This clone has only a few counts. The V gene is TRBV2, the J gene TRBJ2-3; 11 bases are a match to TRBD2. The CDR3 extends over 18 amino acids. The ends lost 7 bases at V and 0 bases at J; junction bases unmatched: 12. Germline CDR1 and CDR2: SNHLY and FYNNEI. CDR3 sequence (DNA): TGTGCCAGCAAGGGGCGGCGGGGGACTAGCGGTAGCACAGATACGCAGTATTTT. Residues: CASKGRRGTSGSTDTQYF.

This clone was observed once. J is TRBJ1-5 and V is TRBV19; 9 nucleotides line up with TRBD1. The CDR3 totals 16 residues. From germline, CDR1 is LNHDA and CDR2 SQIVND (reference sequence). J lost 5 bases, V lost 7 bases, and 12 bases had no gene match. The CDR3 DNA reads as TGTGCCAGTAATTCCCGGGACAGGGAAAATTATCAGCCCCAGCATTTT. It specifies CASNSRDRENYQPQHF. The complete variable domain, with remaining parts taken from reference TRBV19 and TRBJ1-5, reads DGGITQSPKYLFRKEGQNVTLSCEQNLNHDAMYWYRQDPGQGLRLIYYSQIVNDFQKGDIAEGYSVSREKKESFPLTVTSAQKNPTAFYLCASNSRDRENYQPQHFGDGTRLSIL.